This entry lists 22 T cell receptor beta chains sequenced from one sample in a study of T cell changes during pregnancy in multiple sclerosis (dated by TCRdb to between 2017 and 2020). Library generation was performed with the immunoSEQ multiplex PCR assay. TCRdb took over this immuneACCESS table, retaining in-frame rearrangements with V and J assigned. Such tables are incomplete; in checked studies, under half of the missing clones stem from an unresolved V gene, and the remainder is unexplained. The sample table lists some 43,000 clones, around 91% of them with a count of one. Less than 12% of the sample is in the top ten clones. This specimen was CD8+ T cells from peripheral blood mononuclear cells, taken in the first trimester of pregnancy. Receptors were obtained from a female donor with multiple sclerosis, enrolled in a pregnancy study.

This chain joins TRBV25-1 and TRBJ1-2, with TRBD1 identical over 10 bases. The CDR3 loop spans 15 amino acids. In germline, CDR1 is MGHDK, CDR2 SYGVNS. V was clipped by 3 bases and J by 8 bases; unmatched bases: 9. The CDR3 is CASSDSDRGWKGYTF. CDR3 coding DNA: TGTGCCAGCAGTGATTCGGACAGGGGGTGGAAGGGCTACACCTTC.

This clone appeared once. V usage is TRBV9 and J usage is TRBJ2-5; TRBD2 aligns across 13 bases. The V gene's germline CDR1 is SGDLS and CDR2 YYNGEE. V shed 2 bases, J shed 2 bases, and the junction held 3 bases outside the gene matches. The CDR3 spans 16 residues. The CDR3 reads CASSVRTSGGQETQYF. The CDR3, as DNA: TGTGCCAGCAGCGTGAGGACTAGCGGGGGTCAAGAGACCCAGTACTTC.

The chain joins TRBV7-6 to TRBJ2-1; TRBD1 aligns across 11 bases. Trimming at V came to 4 bases and at J to 12 bases, leaving 8 bases not matched to a gene. This CDR3 comprises 14 residues. The V gene's germline CDR1 is SGHVS and CDR2 FNYEAQ. The CDR3 sequence: CASSSPGQGGWQFF. The CDR3 nucleotides read TGTGCCAGCAGCTCTCCGGGACAGGGGGGATGGCAGTTCTTC.

The chain has TRBV9 and TRBJ1-1, with D possibly being TRBD1 (6 bases). Germline lookup yields CDR1 SGDLS and CDR2 YYNGEE. This CDR3 is built from 17 residues. The V and J ends lost 0 bases and 3 bases respectively, with 18 bases between them. CDR3 nucleotides: TGTGCCAGCAGCGTAGGTTTCAACAGGGTGGCTGACACTGAAGCTTTCTTT. Amino acid sequence: CASSVGFNRVADTEAFF.

The chain carries TRBV19 and TRBJ1-2; D remains unclear. Germline V gene data show CDR1 as LNHDA and CDR2 as SQIVND (reference sequence). V lost 3 bases to trimming and J lost 2 bases, with 16 bases between them. CDR3 length: 16 amino acids. CDR3 in amino acids: CASSIADTTVNYGYTF. For the CDR3, the DNA is TGTGCCAGTAGTATCGCAGACACCACAGTAAACTATGGCTACACCTTC.

The V gene is TRBV5-6, the J gene TRBJ2-1, with D uncertain. Trimming removed 6 bases at V and 8 bases at J, with 18 bases between. CDR1 is SGHDT and CDR2 is YYEEEE in the germline V gene. The CDR3 spans 14 residues. CDR3 protein: CASMFRYSGHEQFF. The CDR3 DNA follows: TGTGCCAGCATGTTTAGGTATAGTGGGCATGAGCAGTTCTTC.

This clone was picked up one time. V and J are TRBV4-1 and TRBJ2-1; 10 bases are shared with TRBD2. The ends lost 0 bases at V and 5 bases at J; junction bases unmatched: 7. The CDR3 is 17 residues long. Germline CDR1 and CDR2: MGHRA and YSYEKL. The DNA of the CDR3 is TGCGCCAGCAGCCAAGATGGGTCTAGCGGGGGTAACAATGAGCAGTTCTTC. Its protein product is CASSQDGSSGGNNEQFF.

This rearrangement joins TRBV9 to TRBJ2-7, with D tentatively TRBD2 (5 bases). Trimming took 3 bases from V and 0 from J, leaving 7 bases between them. The germline V gene encodes CDR1 SGDLS and CDR2 YYNGEE. The CDR3 spans 13 residues. The CDR3 region is CASSGSDSYEQYF. The CDR3 coding sequence is TGTGCCAGCAGCGGTAGCGACTCCTACGAGCAGTACTTC.

The rearrangement uses TRBV7-9 and TRBJ2-5; the match to TRBD2 covers 7 bases. V shed 5 bases, J shed 5 bases, and the junction held 11 bases outside the gene matches. Per germline, CDR1 SEHNR and CDR2 FQNEAQ (reference sequence). The CDR3 length is 15 residues. The CDR3 coding sequence is TGTGCCAGCAGCCCGAATGGGGGGGACGGGGAGACCCAGTACTTC. Amino acids: CASSPNGGDGETQYF. Based on the CDR3 plus reference TRBV7-9 and TRBJ2-5, the full variable domain is DTGVSQNPRHKITKRGQNVTFRCDPISEHNRLYWYRQTLGQGPEFLTYFQNEAQLEKSRLLSDRFSAERPKGSFSTLEIQRTEQGDSAMYLCASSPNGGDGETQYFGPGTRLLVL.

This chain uses TRBV27 with TRBJ2-5; D perhaps matches TRBD2 (6 bases). The CDR3 length is 16 residues. V shed 3 bases and J shed 1 base, with 15 bases lying between them. CDR1 and CDR2 (germline): MNHEY, SMNVEV (reference sequence). This CDR3 reads CASSFLGRRGQETQYF. DNA of the CDR3: TGTGCCAGCAGTTTCCTCGGGCGGAGGGGCCAAGAGACCCAGTACTTC.

J is TRBJ1-4 and V is TRBV4-3; no firm D call. Trimming took off 0 bases at V and 0 bases at J, with 5 bases between the two ends. Germline V lookup: CDR1 LGHNA, CDR2 YSLEER. The CDR3 is 15 residues long. CDR3 bases: TGCGCCAGCAGCCAAGATTCATCAACTAATGAAAAACTGTTTTTT. This encodes CASSQDSSTNEKLFF.

This clone was found a few times. V and J are TRBV10-2 and TRBJ1-1, with D unclear. CDR1 is WSHSY and CDR2 is SAAADI in the germline V gene. Trimming took 4 bases from V and 5 from J, leaving 14 bases between them. The CDR3 contains 14 residues. CDR3 sequence: CASSVRGSVTEAFF. CDR3 DNA: TGCGCCAGCAGTGTAAGAGGGTCGGTTACTGAAGCTTTCTTT.

The CDR3 sequence: CASSESVRLPGSGGTQYF. The CDR3 bases are TGTGCCAGCAGTGAATCCGTACGTCTTCCGGGTTCGGGGGGGACCCAGTACTTC. The V gene is TRBV2, the J gene TRBJ2-5; TRBD2 aligns across 7 bases. Trimming removed 2 bases from V and 7 bases from J; junction bases left unmatched: 19. Germline V CDR1 and CDR2: SNHLY, FYNNEI. The CDR3 totals 18 residues.

J is TRBJ1-1 and V is TRBV4-1, with no clear D. V dropped 0 bases and J dropped 1 base, with 9 bases sitting between them. The CDR3 contains 15 residues. Germline CDR1 and CDR2: MGHRA and YSYEKL. This CDR3 reads CASSQDRFGNTEAFF. The CDR3 DNA is TGCGCCAGCAGCCAAGACAGGTTCGGGAACACTGAAGCTTTCTTT.

The chain uses TRBV4-1 and TRBJ2-7; tentative D call: TRBD1 (6 bases). CDR1 is MGHRA and CDR2 is YSYEKL in the germline V gene. Trimming cost V 3 bases and J 6 bases, with 9 bases left between them. The CDR3 contains 12 residues. CDR3 in DNA: TGCGCCAGCAGCCACGACAGGCTCGAGCAGTACTTC. This gives the protein CASSHDRLEQYF.

The rearrangement links TRBV13 to TRBJ1-6; maybe TRBD1 (6 bases). CDR3 length: 16 amino acids. CDR1 PRHDT and CDR2 FYEKMQ come from the germline V gene (reference sequence). The germline V and J ends were trimmed by 4 bases and 9 bases, with 19 bases remaining between them. The DNA for the CDR3 is TGTGCCAGCAGCTCCTACCAGAGGGGGTGGACTTCACCCCTCCACTTT. Its translation: CASSSYQRGWTSPLHF.

This clone was seen more than once but under ten times. The V gene is TRBV7-3, the J gene TRBJ1-1; D possibly corresponds to TRBD1 (5 bases). The V gene's germline CDR1 is SGHTA and CDR2 FQGTGA. This CDR3 is built from 13 residues. V was shortened by 4 bases and J by 8 bases, with 14 bases between the two germline ends. The CDR3 spells CASSSFPNREAFF. The DNA for the CDR3 is TGTGCCAGCAGCTCCTTCCCTAACAGGGAAGCTTTCTTT.

The V gene is TRBV2, the J gene TRBJ1-2, with D possibly matching TRBD1 (6 bases). V was cut by 6 bases and J by 4 bases, with 18 bases left in between. Germline V gene data show CDR1 as SNHLY and CDR2 as FYNNEI. CDR3 size: 15 residues. The CDR3 DNA follows: TGTGCCAGCAGGGCCGCACAGGGACACTTCTATGGCTACACCTTC. It specifies CASRAAQGHFYGYTF.

The chain employs TRBV27 and TRBJ1-2; 8 bases map to TRBD1. Germline V lookup: CDR1 MNHEY, CDR2 SMNVEV (reference sequence). CDR3 length: 16 residues. The V gene end was trimmed by 3 bases and the J gene end by 7 bases; junction bases not matched to a gene: 13. The CDR3 DNA reads as TGTGCCAGCAGTTTCCTAGGACAGGGAAGTTTAGGTGGCTACACCTTC. This gives the protein CASSFLGQGSLGGYTF.

This sequence joins TRBV7-7 and TRBJ2-5; D is unresolved. Trimming pared 6 bases from V and 5 bases from J, leaving 16 bases between. This CDR3 is built from 14 residues. The germline V gene has CDR1 SSHAT and CDR2 FNYEAQ (reference sequence). CDR3 sequence (DNA): TGTGCCAGCAGAGAAGACCCAGGCAGCGAGACCCAGTACTTC. Protein sequence: CASREDPGSETQYF.

J is TRBJ1-5 and V is TRBV4-1, with 7 bases matching TRBD1. Trimming took 2 bases from V and 3 from J; bases not matched to a gene: 4. Germline V lookup: CDR1 MGHRA, CDR2 YSYEKL. This CDR3 contains 15 residues. The CDR3 region is CASSQWTGDNQPQHF. In nucleotides, the CDR3 is TGCGCCAGCAGCCAATGGACAGGAGACAATCAGCCCCAGCATTTT.

The chain combines TRBV2 with TRBJ2-7; D is undetermined. The CDR3 contains 13 residues. The germline CDR1 and CDR2 sequences are SNHLY and FYNNEI. Trimming left V 6 bases short and J 2 bases short, with 11 bases between. The CDR3 DNA is TGTGCCAGCAGCGACTTGACCGCCTACGAGCAGTACTTC. This translates into CASSDLTAYEQYF.